This T cell receptor beta chain was identified in a study of long-term antiretroviral therapy in people with HIV. General observations from the study: Pre-ART-expanded clones dominated the repertoire at all time points.

A remark on this clone: Its antigen remains unknown.

The assay, immunoSEQ v3.0, was run at survey level. Method: immunoSEQ multiplex PCR; TCRdb's copy keeps in-frame clones and lacks some. This sample has tens of thousands of clones, with approximately 97% found just once. Material: unsorted PBMCs, obtained 6.9 years after starting antiretroviral therapy. This receptor was taken from a man aged 25-45 years with HIV.

The CDR3 DNA follows: TGTGCCAGCAGCCAAGCAGGGGTGGCCCTCCACTTT. It codes for CASSQAGVALHF. V is TRBV6-1 and J is TRBJ1-6; TRBD1 might be the D (6 bases). The CDR3 has 12 residues. The germline V and J ends were trimmed by 6 bases and 14 bases, with 14 bases remaining between them. Germline lookup yields CDR1 MNHNS and CDR2 SASEGT.